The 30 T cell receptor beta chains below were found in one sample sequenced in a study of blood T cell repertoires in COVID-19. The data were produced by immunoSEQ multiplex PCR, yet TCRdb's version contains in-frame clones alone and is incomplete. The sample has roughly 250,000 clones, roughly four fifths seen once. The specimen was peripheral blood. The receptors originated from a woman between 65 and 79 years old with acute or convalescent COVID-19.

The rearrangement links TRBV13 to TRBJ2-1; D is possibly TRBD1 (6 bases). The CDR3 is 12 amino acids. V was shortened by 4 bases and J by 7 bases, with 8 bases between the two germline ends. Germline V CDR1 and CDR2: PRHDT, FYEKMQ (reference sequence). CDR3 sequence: CASSSTGNEQFF. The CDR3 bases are TGTGCCAGCAGCTCCACAGGGAATGAGCAGTTCTTC.

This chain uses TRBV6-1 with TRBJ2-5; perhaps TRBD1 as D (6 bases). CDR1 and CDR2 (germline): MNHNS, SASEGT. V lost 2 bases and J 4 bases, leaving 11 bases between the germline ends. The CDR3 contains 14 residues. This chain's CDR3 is CASSESTGPETQYF. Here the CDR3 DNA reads TGTGCCAGCAGTGAAAGTACAGGGCCAGAGACCCAGTACTTC.

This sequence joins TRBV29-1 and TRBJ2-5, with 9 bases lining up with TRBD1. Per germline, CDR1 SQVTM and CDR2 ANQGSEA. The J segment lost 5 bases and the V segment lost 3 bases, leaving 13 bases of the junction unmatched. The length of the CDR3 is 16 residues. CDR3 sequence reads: CSVDRTGGALGETQYF. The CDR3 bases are TGCAGCGTTGATAGAACAGGGGGCGCCTTAGGGGAGACCCAGTACTTC.

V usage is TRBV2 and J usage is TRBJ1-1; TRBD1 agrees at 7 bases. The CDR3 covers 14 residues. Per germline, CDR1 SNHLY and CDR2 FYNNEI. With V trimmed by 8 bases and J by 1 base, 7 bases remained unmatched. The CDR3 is CASGPGTANTEAFF. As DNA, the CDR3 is TGTGCCAGCGGACCAGGGACAGCGAACACTGAAGCTTTCTTT. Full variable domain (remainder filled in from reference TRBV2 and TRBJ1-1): EPEVTQTPSHQVTQMGQEVILRCVPISNHLYFYWYRQILGQKVEFLVSFYNNEISEKSEIFDDQFSVERPDGSNFTLKIRSTKLEDSAMYFCASGPGTANTEAFFGQGTRLTVV.

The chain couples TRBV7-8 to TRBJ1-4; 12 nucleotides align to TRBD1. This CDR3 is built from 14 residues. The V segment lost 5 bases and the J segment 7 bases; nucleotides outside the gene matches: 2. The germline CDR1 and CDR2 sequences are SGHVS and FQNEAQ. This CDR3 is CASSRDRGREKLFF. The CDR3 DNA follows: TGTGCCAGCAGCCGGGACAGGGGGCGTGAAAAACTGTTTTTT.

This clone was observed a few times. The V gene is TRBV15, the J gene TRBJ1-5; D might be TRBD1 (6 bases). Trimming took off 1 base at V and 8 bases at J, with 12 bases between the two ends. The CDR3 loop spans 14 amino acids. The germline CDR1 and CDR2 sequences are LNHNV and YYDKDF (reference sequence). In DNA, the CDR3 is TGTGCCACCAGCAGAGGCCAAGCAGGGGAGCCCCAGCATTTT. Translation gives CATSRGQAGEPQHF.

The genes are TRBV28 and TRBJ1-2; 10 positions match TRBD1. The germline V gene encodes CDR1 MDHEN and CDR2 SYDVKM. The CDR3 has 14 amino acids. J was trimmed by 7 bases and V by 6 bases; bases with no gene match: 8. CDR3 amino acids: CASSEGQGKSGYTF. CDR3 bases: TGTGCCAGCAGCGAGGGACAGGGGAAGTCTGGCTACACCTTC.

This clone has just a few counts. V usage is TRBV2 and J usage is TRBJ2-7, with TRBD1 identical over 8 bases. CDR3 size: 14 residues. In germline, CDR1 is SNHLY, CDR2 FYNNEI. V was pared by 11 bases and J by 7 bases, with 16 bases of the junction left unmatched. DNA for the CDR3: TGTGCCGGAAGGGACAGGTGGCTACGCTTGGAGCAGTACTTC. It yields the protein CAGRDRWLRLEQYF.

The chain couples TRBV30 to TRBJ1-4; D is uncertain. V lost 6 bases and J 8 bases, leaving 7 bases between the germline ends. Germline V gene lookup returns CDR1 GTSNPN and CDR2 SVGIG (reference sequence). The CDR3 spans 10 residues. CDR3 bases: TGTGCCTGTCGGAGAGAAAAACTGTTTTTT. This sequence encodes CACRREKLFF.

The CDR3 sequence is CASSTGVAGGPSGDTQYF. In DNA, the CDR3 is TGCGCCAGCAGCACCGGGGTAGCGGGGGGCCCGAGTGGAGATACGCAGTATTTT. V usage is TRBV5-1 and J usage is TRBJ2-3, with 10 bases that match TRBD2. This CDR3 is 18 amino acids long. After removal of 4 bases from V and 5 bases from J, the junction contained 16 bases not matched to a gene. Germline loops: CDR1 SGHRS, CDR2 YFSETQ.

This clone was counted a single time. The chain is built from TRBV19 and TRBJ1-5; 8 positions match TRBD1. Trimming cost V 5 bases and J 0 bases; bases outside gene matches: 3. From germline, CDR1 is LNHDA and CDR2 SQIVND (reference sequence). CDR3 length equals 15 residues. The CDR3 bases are TGTGCCAGTAGTTTACAGGGGGTTAGCAATCAGCCCCAGCATTTT. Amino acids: CASSLQGVSNQPQHF.

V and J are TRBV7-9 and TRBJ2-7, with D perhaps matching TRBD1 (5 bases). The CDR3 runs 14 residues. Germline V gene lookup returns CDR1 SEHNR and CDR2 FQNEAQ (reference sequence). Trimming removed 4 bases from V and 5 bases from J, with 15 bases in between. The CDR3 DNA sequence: TGTGCCAGCAGCTCAGACAGCCTGAAGAACGAGCAGTACTTC. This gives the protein CASSSDSLKNEQYF.

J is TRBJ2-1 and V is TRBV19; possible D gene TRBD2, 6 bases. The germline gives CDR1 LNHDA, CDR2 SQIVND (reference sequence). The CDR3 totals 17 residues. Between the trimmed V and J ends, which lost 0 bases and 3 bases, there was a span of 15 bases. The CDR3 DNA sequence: TGTGCCAGTAGTATAGATCGCGGGGTAGCCAACTACAATGAGCAGTTCTTC. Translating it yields CASSIDRGVANYNEQFF.

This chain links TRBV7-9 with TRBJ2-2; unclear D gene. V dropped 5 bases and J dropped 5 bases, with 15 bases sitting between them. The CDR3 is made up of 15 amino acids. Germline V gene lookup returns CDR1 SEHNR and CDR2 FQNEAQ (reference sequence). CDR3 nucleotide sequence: TGTGCCAGCAGCCTTCTCTTGACGCGGACCGGGGAGCTGTTTTTT. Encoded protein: CASSLLLTRTGELFF.

DNA for the CDR3: TGTGCCACCAGCAAGGACAGGGTAAACTATGGCTACACCTTC. It specifies CATSKDRVNYGYTF. The rearrangement links TRBV15 to TRBJ1-2; the match to TRBD1 covers 8 bases. Per germline, CDR1 LNHNV and CDR2 YYDKDF (reference sequence). The V segment lost 4 bases and the J segment 2 bases; nucleotides outside the gene matches: 3. The CDR3 sequence is 14 residues long.

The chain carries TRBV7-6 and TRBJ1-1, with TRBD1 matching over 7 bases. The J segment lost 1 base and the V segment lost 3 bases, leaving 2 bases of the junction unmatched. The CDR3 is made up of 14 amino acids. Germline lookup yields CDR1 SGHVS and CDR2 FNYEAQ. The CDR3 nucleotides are TGTGCCAGCAGCTTTTCAGGGGGGAACACTGAAGCTTTCTTT. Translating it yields CASSFSGGNTEAFF.

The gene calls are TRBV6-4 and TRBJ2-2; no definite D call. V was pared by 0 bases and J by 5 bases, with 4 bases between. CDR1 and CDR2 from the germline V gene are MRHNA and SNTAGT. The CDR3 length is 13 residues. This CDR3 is CASSDSFTGELFF. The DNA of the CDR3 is TGTGCCAGCAGTGACTCCTTTACCGGGGAGCTGTTTTTT.

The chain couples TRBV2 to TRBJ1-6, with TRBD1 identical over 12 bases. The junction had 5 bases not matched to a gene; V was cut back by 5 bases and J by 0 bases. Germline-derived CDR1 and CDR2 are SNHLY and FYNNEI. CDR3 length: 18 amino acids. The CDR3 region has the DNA TGTGCCAGCAGTAGGGGACAGGGGGCAAGCTCCTATAATTCACCCCTCCACTTT. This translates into CASSRGQGASSYNSPLHF.

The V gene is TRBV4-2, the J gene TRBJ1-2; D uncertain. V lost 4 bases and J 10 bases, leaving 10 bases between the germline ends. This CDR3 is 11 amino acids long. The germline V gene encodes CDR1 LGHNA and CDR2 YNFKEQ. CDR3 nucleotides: TGTGCCAGCAGCCCGGGTTCTATCTACACCTTC. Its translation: CASSPGSIYTF.

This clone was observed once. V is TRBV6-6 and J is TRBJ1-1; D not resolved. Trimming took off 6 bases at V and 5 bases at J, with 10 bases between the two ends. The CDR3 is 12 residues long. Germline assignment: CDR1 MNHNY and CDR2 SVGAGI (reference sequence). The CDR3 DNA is TGTGCCAGCAGACCCGGAGATACTGAAGCTTTCTTT. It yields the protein CASRPGDTEAFF.

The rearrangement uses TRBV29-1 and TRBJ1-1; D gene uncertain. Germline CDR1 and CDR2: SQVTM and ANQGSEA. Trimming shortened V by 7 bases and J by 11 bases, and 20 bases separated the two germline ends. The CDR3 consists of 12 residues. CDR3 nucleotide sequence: TGCAGCGCCCTGGACTGGGCTCGAGGGGCTTTCTTT. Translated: CSALDWARGAFF.

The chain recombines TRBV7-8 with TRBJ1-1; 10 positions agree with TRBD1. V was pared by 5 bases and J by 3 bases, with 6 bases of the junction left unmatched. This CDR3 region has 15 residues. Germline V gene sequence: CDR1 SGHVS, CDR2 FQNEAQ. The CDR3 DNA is TGTGCCAGCAGCATCCGGGACAGGGGCGACACTGAAGCTTTCTTT. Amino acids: CASSIRDRGDTEAFF.

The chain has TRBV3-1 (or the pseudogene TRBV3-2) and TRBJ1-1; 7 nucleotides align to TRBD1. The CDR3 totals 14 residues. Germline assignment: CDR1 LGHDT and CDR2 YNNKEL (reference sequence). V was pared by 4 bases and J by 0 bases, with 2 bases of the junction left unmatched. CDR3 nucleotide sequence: TGTGCCAGCAGCCCGGGACAGATGAACACTGAAGCTTTCTTT. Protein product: CASSPGQMNTEAFF.

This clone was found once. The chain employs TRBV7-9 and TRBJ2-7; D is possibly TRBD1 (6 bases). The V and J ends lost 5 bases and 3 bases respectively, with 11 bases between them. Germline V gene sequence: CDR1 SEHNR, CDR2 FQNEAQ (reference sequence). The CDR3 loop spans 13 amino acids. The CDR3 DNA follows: TGTGCCAGCAGCCCGCCGACAGGCTACGAGCAGTACTTC. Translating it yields CASSPPTGYEQYF.

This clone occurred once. The CDR3 spells CASSFKRGISPLHF. The CDR3 DNA reads TGTGCCAGCAGTTTTAAGAGGGGGATTTCACCCCTCCACTTT. V gene TRBV28 combines with J gene TRBJ1-6, with a tentative D call TRBD1 (6 bases). Germline CDR1 is MDHEN and CDR2 is SYDVKM. The CDR3 is 14 residues long. V lost 3 bases and J 9 bases, leaving 12 bases between the germline ends.

The CDR3 nucleotides read TGTGCCAGCAGTGAAGCCCACAGGGGGCGGGAGACCCAGTACTTC. Amino acids: CASSEAHRGRETQYF. The rearrangement links TRBV6-1 to TRBJ2-5; 9 bases align to TRBD1. This CDR3 spans 15 amino acids. V trimming: 0 bases; J trimming: 5 bases; junction bases outside the gene matches: 4. Germline V gene data show CDR1 as MNHNS and CDR2 as SASEGT.

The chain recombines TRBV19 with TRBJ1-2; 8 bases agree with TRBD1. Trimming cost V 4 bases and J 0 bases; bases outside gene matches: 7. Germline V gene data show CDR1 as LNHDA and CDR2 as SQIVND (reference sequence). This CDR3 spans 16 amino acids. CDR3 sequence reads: CASSTRQGRPNYGYTF. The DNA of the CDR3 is TGTGCCAGTAGTACAAGACAGGGGCGCCCTAACTATGGCTACACCTTC. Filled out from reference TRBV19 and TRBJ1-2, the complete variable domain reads DGGITQSPKYLFRKEGQNVTLSCEQNLNHDAMYWYRQDPGQGLRLIYYSQIVNDFQKGDIAEGYSVSREKKESFPLTVTSAQKNPTAFYLCASSTRQGRPNYGYTFGSGTRLTVV.

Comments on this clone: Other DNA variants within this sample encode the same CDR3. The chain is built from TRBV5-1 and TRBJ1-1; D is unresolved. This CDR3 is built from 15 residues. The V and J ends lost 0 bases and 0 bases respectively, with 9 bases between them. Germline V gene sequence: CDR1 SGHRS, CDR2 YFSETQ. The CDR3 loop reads CASSLEEGLNTEAFF. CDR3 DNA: TGCGCCAGCAGCTTGGAAGAGGGATTGAACACTGAAGCTTTCTTT.

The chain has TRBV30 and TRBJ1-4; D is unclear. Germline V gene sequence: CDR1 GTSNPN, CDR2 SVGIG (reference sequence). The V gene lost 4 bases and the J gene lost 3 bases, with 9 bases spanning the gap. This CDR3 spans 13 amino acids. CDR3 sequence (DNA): TGTGCCTGGACCCTCGTCCCTAATGAAAAACTGTTTTTT. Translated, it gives CAWTLVPNEKLFF.

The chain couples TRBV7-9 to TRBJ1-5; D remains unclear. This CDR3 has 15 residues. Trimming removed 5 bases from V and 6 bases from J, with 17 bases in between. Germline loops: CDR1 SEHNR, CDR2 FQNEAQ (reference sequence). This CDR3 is CASSRSEGRGQPQHF. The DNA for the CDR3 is TGTGCCAGCAGCCGGAGCGAGGGTAGAGGTCAGCCCCAGCATTTT.